The present T cell receptor (beta chain) was sequenced within a study of blood T cell repertoires in COVID-19. Enrollees, roughly 18 to 89 years old, lived in about two dozen US areas. Each participant's cohort was designated according to participant-reported clinical history. Cohort 3 recovery required two negative PCRs, clearance, or symptom resolution. Method: immunoSEQ multiplex PCR; TCRdb's copy keeps in-frame clones and lacks some. Of roughly 200,000 clones detected, approximately 86% appear once; the ten largest clones hold approximately 2%. What was sequenced was PBMCs or T cells enriched from blood (not recorded which). This clonotype was obtained from a woman in her thirties who had recovered from COVID-19.

CDR3 residues: CASSRGAGASSQETQYF. In DNA, the CDR3 is TGTGCCAGCTCACGGGGAGCGGGGGCCTCCTCCCAAGAGACCCAGTACTTC. This chain uses TRBV18 with TRBJ2-5; 8 bases line up with TRBD2. CDR3 size: 17 residues. CDR1 and CDR2 (germline): KGHSH, LQKENI. V was clipped by 4 bases and J by 1 base; unmatched bases: 11. Supplemented by reference TRBV18 and TRBJ2-5, the full variable domain reads NAGVMQNPRHLVRRRGQEARLRCSPMKGHSHVYWYRQLPEEGLKFMVYLQKENIIDESGMPKERFSAEFPKEGPSILRIQQVVRGDSAAYFCASSRGAGASSQETQYFGPGTRLLVL.